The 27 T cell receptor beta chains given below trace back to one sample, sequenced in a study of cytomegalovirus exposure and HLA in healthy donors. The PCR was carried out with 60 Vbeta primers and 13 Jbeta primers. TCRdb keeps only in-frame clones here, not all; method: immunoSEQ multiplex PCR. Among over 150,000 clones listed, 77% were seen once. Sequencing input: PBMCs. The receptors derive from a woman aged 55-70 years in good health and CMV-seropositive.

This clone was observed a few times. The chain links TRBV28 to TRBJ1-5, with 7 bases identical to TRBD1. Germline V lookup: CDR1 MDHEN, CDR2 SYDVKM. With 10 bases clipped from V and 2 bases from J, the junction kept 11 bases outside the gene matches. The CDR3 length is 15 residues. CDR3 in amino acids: CATIQGGFGNQPQHF. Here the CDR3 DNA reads TGTGCCACCATACAAGGGGGCTTTGGCAATCAGCCCCAGCATTTT.

The CDR3 sequence is CAWRDLGSEKLFF. In nucleotides, the CDR3 is TGTGCCTGGAGAGACCTCGGGAGTGAAAAACTGTTTTTT. This sequence joins TRBV30 and TRBJ1-4, with D hard to call. There are 13 residues in the CDR3. Trimming stripped 3 bases from V and 7 bases from J, with 12 bases between. Germline V gives CDR1 GTSNPN, CDR2 SVGIG (reference sequence).

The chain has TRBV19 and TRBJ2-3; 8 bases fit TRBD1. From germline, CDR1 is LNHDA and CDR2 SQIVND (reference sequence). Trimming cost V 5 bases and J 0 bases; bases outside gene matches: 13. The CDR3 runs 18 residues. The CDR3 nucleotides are TGTGCCAGTAGTTCCCAAATAACCGGACAGGGAAGCACAGATACGCAGTATTTT. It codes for CASSSQITGQGSTDTQYF.

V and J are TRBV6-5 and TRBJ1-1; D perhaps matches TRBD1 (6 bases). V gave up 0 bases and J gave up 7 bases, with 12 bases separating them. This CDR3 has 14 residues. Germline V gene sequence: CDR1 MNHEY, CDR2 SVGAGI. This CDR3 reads CASSYSEQGSEAFF. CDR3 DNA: TGTGCCAGCAGTTACTCGGAGCAGGGGAGTGAAGCTTTCTTT.

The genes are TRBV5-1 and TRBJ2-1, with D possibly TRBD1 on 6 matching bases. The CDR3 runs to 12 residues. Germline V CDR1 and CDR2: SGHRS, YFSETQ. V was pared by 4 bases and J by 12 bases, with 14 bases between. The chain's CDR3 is CASSPDRMGQFF. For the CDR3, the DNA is TGCGCCAGCAGCCCCGACAGGATGGGGCAGTTCTTC.

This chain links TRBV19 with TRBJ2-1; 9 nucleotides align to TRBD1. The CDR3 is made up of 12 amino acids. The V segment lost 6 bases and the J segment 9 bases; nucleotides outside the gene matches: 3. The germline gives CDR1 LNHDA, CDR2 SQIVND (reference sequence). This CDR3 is CASSTGGGEQFF. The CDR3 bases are TGTGCCAGTAGCACAGGGGGCGGTGAGCAGTTCTTC.

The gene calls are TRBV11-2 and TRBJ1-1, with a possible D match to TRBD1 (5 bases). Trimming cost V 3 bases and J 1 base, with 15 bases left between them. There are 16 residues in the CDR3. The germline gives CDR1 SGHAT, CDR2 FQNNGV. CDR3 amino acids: CASSFYFGQGNTEAFF. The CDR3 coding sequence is TGTGCCAGCAGCTTCTACTTTGGGCAGGGGAACACTGAAGCTTTCTTT.

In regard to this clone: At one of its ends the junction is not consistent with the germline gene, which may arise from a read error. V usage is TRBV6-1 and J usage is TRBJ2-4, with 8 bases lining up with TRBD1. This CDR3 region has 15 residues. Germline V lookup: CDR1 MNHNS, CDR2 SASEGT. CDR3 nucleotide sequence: TGTGCCAGCGATGTTTCAGGGGGCCAGGGAAACAGTCAGTACTTC. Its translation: CASDVSGGQGNSQYF.

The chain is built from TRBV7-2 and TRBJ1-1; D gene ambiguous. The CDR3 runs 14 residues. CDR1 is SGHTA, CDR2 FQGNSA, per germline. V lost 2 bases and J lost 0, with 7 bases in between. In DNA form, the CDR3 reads TGTGCCAGCAGCTTAAATCACATGAACACTGAAGCTTTCTTT. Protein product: CASSLNHMNTEAFF.

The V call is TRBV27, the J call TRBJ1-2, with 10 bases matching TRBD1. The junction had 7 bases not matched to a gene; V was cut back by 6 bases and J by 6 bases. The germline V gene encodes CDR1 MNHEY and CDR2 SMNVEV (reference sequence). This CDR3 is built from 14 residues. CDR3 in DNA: TGTGCCAGCAGCTCACCCGGACAGGGGGATGGCTACACCTTC. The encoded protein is CASSSPGQGDGYTF.

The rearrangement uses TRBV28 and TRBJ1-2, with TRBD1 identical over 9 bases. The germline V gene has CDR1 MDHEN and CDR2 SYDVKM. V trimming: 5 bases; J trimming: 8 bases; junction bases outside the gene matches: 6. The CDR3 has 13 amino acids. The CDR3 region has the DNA TGTGCCAGCAGTGCGGGACAGGGAGGCGGCTACACCTTC. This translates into CASSAGQGGGYTF.

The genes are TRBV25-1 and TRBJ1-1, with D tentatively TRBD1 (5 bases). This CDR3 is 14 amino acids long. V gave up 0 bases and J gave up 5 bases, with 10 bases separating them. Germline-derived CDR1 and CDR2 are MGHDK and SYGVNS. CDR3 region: CASSEYGRQTEAFF. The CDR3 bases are TGTGCCAGCAGTGAATATGGAAGACAGACTGAAGCTTTCTTT. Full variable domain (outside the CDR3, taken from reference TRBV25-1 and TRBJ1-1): EADIYQTPRYLVIGTGKKITLECSQTMGHDKMYWYQQDPGMELHLIHYSYGVNSTEKGDLSSESTVSRIRTEHFPLTLESARPSHTSQYLCASSEYGRQTEAFFGQGTRLTVV.

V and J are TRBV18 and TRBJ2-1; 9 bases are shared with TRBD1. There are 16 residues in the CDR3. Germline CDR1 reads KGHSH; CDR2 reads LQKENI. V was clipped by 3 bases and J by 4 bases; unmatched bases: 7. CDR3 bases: TGTGCCAGCTCACCCAGGTCGGGACAGGGATACAATGAGCAGTTCTTC. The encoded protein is CASSPRSGQGYNEQFF.

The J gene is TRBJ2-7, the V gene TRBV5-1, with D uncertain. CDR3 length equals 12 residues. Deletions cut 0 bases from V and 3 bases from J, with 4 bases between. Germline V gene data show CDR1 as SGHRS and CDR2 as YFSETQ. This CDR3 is CASSLVGYEQYF. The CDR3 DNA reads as TGCGCCAGCAGCTTGGTCGGCTACGAGCAGTACTTC.

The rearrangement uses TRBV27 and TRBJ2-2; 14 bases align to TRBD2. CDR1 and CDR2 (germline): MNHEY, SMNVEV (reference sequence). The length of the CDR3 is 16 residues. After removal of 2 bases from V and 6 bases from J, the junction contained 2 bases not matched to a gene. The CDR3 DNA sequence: TGTGCCAGCAGTTTAGGGACTAGCGGGAGCGCCGGGGAGCTGTTTTTT. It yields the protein CASSLGTSGSAGELFF.

As DNA, the CDR3 is TGTGCCAGCAGCCAAGATGTAGCTAGCGGCACAGATACGCAGTATTTT. Translated, it gives CASSQDVASGTDTQYF. V is TRBV4-2 and J is TRBJ2-3; tentative D call: TRBD2 (6 bases). This CDR3 region has 16 residues. Between the trimmed V and J ends, which lost 0 bases and 1 base, there was a span of 11 bases. Germline CDR1 LGHNA, CDR2 YNFKEQ.

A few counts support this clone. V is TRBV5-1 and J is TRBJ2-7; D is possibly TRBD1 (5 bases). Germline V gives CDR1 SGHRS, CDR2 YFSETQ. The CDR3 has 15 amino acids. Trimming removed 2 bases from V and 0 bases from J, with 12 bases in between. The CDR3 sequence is CASSFGAGSSYEQYF. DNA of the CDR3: TGCGCCAGCAGCTTTGGGGCAGGTAGCTCCTACGAGCAGTACTTC.

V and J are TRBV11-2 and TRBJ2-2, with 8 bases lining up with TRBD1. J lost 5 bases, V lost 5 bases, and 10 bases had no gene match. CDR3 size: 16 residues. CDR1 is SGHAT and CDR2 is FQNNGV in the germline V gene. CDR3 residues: CASSQAGGAGTGELFF. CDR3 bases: TGTGCCAGCAGCCAAGCAGGGGGCGCGGGAACCGGGGAGCTGTTTTTT.

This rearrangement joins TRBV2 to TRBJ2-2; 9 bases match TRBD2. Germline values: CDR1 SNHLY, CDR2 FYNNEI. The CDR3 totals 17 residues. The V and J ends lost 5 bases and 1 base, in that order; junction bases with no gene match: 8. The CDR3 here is CASSQRGLALNTGELFF. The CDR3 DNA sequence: TGTGCCAGCAGTCAGAGGGGACTAGCATTGAACACCGGGGAGCTGTTTTTT.

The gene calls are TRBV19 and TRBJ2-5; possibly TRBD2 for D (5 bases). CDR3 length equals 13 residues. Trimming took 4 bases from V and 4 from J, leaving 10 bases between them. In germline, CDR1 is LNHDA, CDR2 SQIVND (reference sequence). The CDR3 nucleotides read TGTGCCAGTAGTACCTCGGGGTCAGAGACCCAGTACTTC. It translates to CASSTSGSETQYF.

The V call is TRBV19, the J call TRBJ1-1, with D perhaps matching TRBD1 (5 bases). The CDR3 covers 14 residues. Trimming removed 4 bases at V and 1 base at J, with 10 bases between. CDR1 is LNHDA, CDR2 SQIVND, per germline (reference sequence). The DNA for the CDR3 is TGTGCCAGTAGTAGGGGGGGGACGAACACTGAAGCTTTCTTT. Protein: CASSRGGTNTEAFF.

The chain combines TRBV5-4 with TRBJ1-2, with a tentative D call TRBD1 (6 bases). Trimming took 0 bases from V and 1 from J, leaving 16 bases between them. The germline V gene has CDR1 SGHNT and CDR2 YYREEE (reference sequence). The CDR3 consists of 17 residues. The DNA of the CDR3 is TGTGCCAGCAGCTTGGAGGGGGGGGCACTAGTTAACTATGGCTACACCTTC. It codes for CASSLEGGALVNYGYTF.

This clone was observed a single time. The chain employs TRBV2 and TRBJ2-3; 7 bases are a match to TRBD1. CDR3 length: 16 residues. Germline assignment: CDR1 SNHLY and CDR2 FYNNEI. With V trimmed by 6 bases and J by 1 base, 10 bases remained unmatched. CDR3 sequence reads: CASRAFGTARTDTQYF. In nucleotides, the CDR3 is TGTGCCAGCAGAGCTTTCGGGACAGCCCGCACAGATACGCAGTATTTT.

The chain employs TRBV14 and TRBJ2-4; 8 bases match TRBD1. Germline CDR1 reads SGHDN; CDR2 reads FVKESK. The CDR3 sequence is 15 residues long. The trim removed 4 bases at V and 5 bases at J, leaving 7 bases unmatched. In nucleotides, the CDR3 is TGTGCCAGCAGCCCTACACCGGGACAGGAAAACATTCAGTACTTC. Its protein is CASSPTPGQENIQYF. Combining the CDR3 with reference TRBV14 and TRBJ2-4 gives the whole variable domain EAGVTQFPSHSVIEKGQTVTLRCDPISGHDNLYWYRRVMGKEIKFLLHFVKESKQDESGMPNNRFLAERTGGTYSTLKVQPAELEDSGVYFCASSPTPGQENIQYFGAGTRLSVL.

The CDR3 sequence: CAWSVTSGIYEQYF. The CDR3 nucleotides read TGTGCCTGGAGTGTAACTAGCGGGATTTACGAGCAGTACTTC. J is TRBJ2-7 and V is TRBV30; 10 nucleotides line up with TRBD2. The germline gives CDR1 GTSNPN, CDR2 SVGIG (reference sequence). The CDR3 sequence is 14 residues long. Germline trimming cut 0 bases from V and 4 bases from J; bases unmatched to any gene: 3.

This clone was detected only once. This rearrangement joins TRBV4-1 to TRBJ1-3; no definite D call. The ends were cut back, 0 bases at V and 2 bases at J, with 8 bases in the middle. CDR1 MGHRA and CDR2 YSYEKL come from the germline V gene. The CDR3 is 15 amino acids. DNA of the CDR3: TGCGCCAGCAGCCAAGAACGGGTCCCTGGAAACACCATATATTTT. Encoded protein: CASSQERVPGNTIYF.

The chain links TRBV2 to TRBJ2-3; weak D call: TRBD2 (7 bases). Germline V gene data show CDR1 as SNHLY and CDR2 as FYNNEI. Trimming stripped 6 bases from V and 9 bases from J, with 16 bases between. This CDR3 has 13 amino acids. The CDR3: CASSETGGPTQYF. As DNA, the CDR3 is TGTGCCAGCAGCGAAACCGGGGGGCCGACGCAGTATTTT.